What follows describes a single TCR beta chain. Its antigen is unknown. This sample is part of a study of Ad26.COV2.S vaccination and SARS-CoV-2 variants. Study observations and caveats: Those who received vaccine or placebo ended up with similar non-spike TCR breadth. While placebo recipients had lower spike-specific TCR breadth, vaccine recipients had more. It was reported that spike-specific CD8+ and CD4+ T cell responses were substantially broad after vaccination. Possibly, TCR breadth and depth analyses underestimated total T cell responses.

The protocol was immunoSEQ multiplex PCR, while the TCRdb copy is restricted to in-frame clones and leaves out a portion. The sample holds 85,000 to 95,000 clones, around 82% seen once. This clonotype originated in a human donor who had recovered from COVID-19. The starting material was peripheral blood, obtained after recovery from COVID-19.

The CDR3 region is CATSRDLRGETQYF. For the CDR3, the DNA is TGTGCCACCAGCAGAGACTTACGGGGGGAGACCCAGTACTTC. This rearrangement joins TRBV15 to TRBJ2-5; TRBD2 is a possible D gene (6 bases). CDR3 length equals 14 residues. Trimming stripped 0 bases from V and 5 bases from J, with 10 bases between. Germline-derived CDR1 and CDR2 are LNHNV and YYDKDF (reference sequence).